The 15 T cell receptor beta chains reported below all come from one sample, sequenced in a study of cytotoxic CD8 clonotypes in ibrutinib-treated CLL. The data were produced by immunoSEQ multiplex PCR, yet TCRdb's version contains in-frame clones alone and is incomplete. This sample has approximately 320,000 clones, with under 70% found just once. The specimen comprised PBMCs, sampled after 36 months of ibrutinib treatment. These TCRs come from a human donor with chronic lymphocytic leukemia.

This clone has a handful of counts. V usage is TRBV5-6 and J usage is TRBJ2-5; a possible D gene is TRBD1 (6 bases). V was cut by 9 bases and J by 2 bases, with 14 bases left in between. The CDR3 contains 13 residues. Germline CDR1 SGHDT, CDR2 YYEEEE. CDR3 sequence: CATSIRGQETQYF. The CDR3 nucleotides read TGTGCCACCTCAATAAGGGGGCAAGAGACCCAGTACTTC.

In its sample, this clone was seen once. This chain links TRBV11-2 with TRBJ2-5; D is perhaps TRBD1 or TRBD2 (5 bases each). CDR1 and CDR2 (germline): SGHAT, FQNNGV. The length of the CDR3 is 14 residues. The V and J ends lost 1 base and 4 bases respectively, with 10 bases between them. CDR3 sequence: CASSLVGTPETQYF. The CDR3 DNA follows: TGTGCCAGCAGCTTAGTCGGGACCCCAGAGACCCAGTACTTC.

The chain has TRBV10-3 and TRBJ2-3; 7 positions match TRBD1. This CDR3 comprises 18 residues. Germline trimming cut 0 bases from V and 4 bases from J; bases unmatched to any gene: 13. Looked up from germline, CDR1 is ENHRY and CDR2 is SYGVKD. For the CDR3, the DNA is TGTGCCATCAGTGAGTCTTTTAGGCCGAGACAGGGCGCAGATACGCAGTATTTT. Residues: CAISESFRPRQGADTQYF.

The CDR3: CAISPGQGADTQYF. The CDR3, as DNA: TGTGCCATCAGTCCGGGACAGGGGGCAGATACGCAGTATTTT. The chain uses TRBV10-3 and TRBJ2-3, with TRBD1 matching over 11 bases. Trimming took 5 bases from V and 4 from J; bases not matched to a gene: 2. The CDR3 has 14 residues. The germline CDR1 and CDR2 sequences are ENHRY and SYGVKD.

The gene calls are TRBV2 and TRBJ2-7; 9 nucleotides agree with TRBD1. CDR1 is SNHLY, CDR2 FYNNEI, per germline. With V trimmed by 6 bases and J by 5 bases, 11 bases remained unmatched. The CDR3 totals 15 residues. CDR3: CASSRPTGGLNEQYF. As DNA, the CDR3 is TGTGCCAGCAGCAGACCAACAGGGGGCCTCAACGAGCAGTACTTC.

The chain recombines TRBV28 with TRBJ1-2; D not certain. The CDR3 is 13 amino acids. Trimming took off 1 base at V and 5 bases at J, with 8 bases between the two ends. CDR1 MDHEN and CDR2 SYDVKM come from the germline V gene. CDR3 protein: CASSLLGLYGYTF. The CDR3 DNA follows: TGTGCCAGCAGTTTATTGGGGTTGTATGGCTACACCTTC.

V usage is TRBV5-1 and J usage is TRBJ2-3, with TRBD2 matching 11 bases. This CDR3 region has 14 residues. V gave up 2 bases and J gave up 7 bases; unmatched junction bases: 3. The germline V gene encodes CDR1 SGHRS and CDR2 YFSETQ. This CDR3 reads CASSFSGGAYTQYF. As DNA, the CDR3 is TGCGCCAGCAGCTTTAGCGGGGGGGCCTATACGCAGTATTTT.

The J gene is TRBJ2-7, the V gene TRBV11-2, with 15 positions matching TRBD2. The junction had 11 bases not matched to a gene; V was cut back by 5 bases and J by 12 bases. Germline loops: CDR1 SGHAT, CDR2 FQNNGV. The CDR3 has 15 amino acids. The CDR3 nucleotides are TGTGCCAGCAGCCAACCTATAGGGACTAGCGGGAGGCTGTACTTC. This translates into CASSQPIGTSGRLYF.

V usage is TRBV6-5 and J usage is TRBJ1-2; TRBD1 might be the D (5 bases). CDR3 length equals 14 residues. Germline CDR1 reads MNHEY; CDR2 reads SVGAGI. With 7 bases removed from V and 7 bases from J, the gap between germline ends came to 19 bases. The CDR3, as DNA: TGTGCCAGCACCTGGGCCGGGGGAAGGTCTGGCTACACCTTC. Translating gives CASTWAGGRSGYTF.

This clone was observed a few times. The chain employs TRBV2 and TRBJ1-2, with unresolved D. In germline, CDR1 is SNHLY, CDR2 FYNNEI. The V gene lost 7 bases and the J gene lost 5 bases, with 11 bases spanning the gap. This CDR3 is built from 12 residues. CDR3 in amino acids: CASMDRVYGYTF. In DNA, the CDR3 is TGTGCCAGCATGGACCGAGTATATGGCTACACCTTC.

The sample holds a few counts of this clone. The chain combines TRBV15 with TRBJ1-2; 7 nucleotides match TRBD1. Germline assignment: CDR1 LNHNV and CDR2 YYDKDF (reference sequence). This CDR3 is built from 16 residues. V was pared by 4 bases and J by 8 bases, with 16 bases of the junction left unmatched. The CDR3, as DNA: TGTGCCACCAGCACCCTGGGACAGCCACAGAGTCGGGGCTACACCTTC. Its protein is CATSTLGQPQSRGYTF.

This rearrangement joins TRBV7-2 to TRBJ2-3; D ambiguous. The CDR3 is made up of 13 amino acids. The ends were cut back, 1 base at V and 4 bases at J, with 6 bases in the middle. CDR1 and CDR2 from the germline V gene are SGHTA and FQGNSA. The CDR3 reads CASSLVSPDTQYF. Here the CDR3 DNA reads TGTGCCAGCAGCTTAGTCTCGCCAGATACGCAGTATTTT.

The CDR3 region has the DNA TGTGCCAGCAGCCGGTCGACAGGGAACTATGGCTACACCTTC. Translated, it gives CASSRSTGNYGYTF. The J gene is TRBJ1-2, the V gene TRBV7-8; 7 nucleotides match TRBD1. The CDR3 is 14 residues long. The germline CDR1 and CDR2 sequences are SGHVS and FQNEAQ. Germline trimming cut 5 bases from V and 2 bases from J; bases unmatched to any gene: 5.

This clone came up a few times. The rearrangement links TRBV2 to TRBJ2-3, with D possibly being TRBD1 or TRBD2 (5 bases each). The CDR3 loop spans 19 amino acids. CDR1 and CDR2 (germline): SNHLY, FYNNEI. V was clipped by 2 bases and J by 0 bases, with 21 bases between them. CDR3: CASSEWGREGQTSTDTQYF. CDR3 sequence (DNA): TGTGCCAGCAGTGAATGGGGCAGAGAGGGGCAAACGAGCACAGATACGCAGTATTTT.

The rearrangement joins TRBV13 to TRBJ2-3, with TRBD1 matching over 7 bases. Per the germline V gene, CDR1 is PRHDT and CDR2 is FYEKMQ (reference sequence). V dropped 5 bases and J dropped 8; count of bases not matched to a gene: 10. The CDR3 covers 14 residues. The CDR3: CASSLTGDLGTQYF. CDR3 nucleotide sequence: TGTGCCAGCAGCCTCACAGGGGATCTTGGTACGCAGTATTTT.